The T cell receptor (beta chain) under discussion was sequenced for a study of T cells in Graves' hyperthyroidism and ophthalmopathy. About the research overall: Peripheral blood was drawn at first diagnosis, prior to all treatment. The study's findings and limits: Through a model of 13 V-J features, ophthalmopathy was separated from stable hyperthyroidism.

Patients having uncontrolled infection, another autoimmune disease, pregnancy or lactation were not included. CDR1 is MNHEY, CDR2 SMNVEV, per germline (reference sequence). The CDR3 runs 18 residues. V shed 2 bases and J 6 bases; nucleotides not matched to a gene: 13. As regards this clonotype: Its antigen is not identified.

What was amplified from RNA transcripts were TCR beta CDR3 regions. The HTBI set primed first-round TCR CDR3 RT-PCR. TCRdb reprocessed the multiplex PCR reads with MiXCR, giving one entry per CDR3 protein. The table has hundreds of thousands of distinct CDR3 sequences, 11% to 15% seen once. Specimen: blood. This receptor was identified in a woman in her twenties or thirties with Graves' hyperthyroidism that later progressed to Graves' ophthalmopathy. The chain employs TRBV27 and TRBJ2-2; 9 nucleotides agree with TRBD1. The CDR3: CASSLGWDREPPPGELFF. The CDR3 bases are TGTGCCAGCAGTTTAGGTTGGGACAGGGAACCACCACCCGGGGAGCTGTTTTTT.